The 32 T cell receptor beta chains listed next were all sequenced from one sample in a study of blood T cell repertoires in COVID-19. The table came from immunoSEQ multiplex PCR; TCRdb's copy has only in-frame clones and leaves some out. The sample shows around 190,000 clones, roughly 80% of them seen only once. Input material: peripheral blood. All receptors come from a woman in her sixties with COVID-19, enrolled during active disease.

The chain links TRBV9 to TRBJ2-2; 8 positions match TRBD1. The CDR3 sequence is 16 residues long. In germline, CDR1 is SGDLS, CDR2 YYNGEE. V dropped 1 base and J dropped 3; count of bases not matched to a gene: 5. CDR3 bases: TGTGCCAGCAGCGTACCAGGGGGCGCGGACACCGGGGAGCTGTTTTTT. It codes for CASSVPGGADTGELFF.

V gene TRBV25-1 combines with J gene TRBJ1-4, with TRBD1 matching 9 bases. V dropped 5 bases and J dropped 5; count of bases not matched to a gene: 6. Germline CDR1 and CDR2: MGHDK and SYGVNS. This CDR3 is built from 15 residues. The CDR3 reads CASSLTGTGNEKLFF. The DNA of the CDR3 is TGTGCCAGCAGTCTCACAGGGACAGGGAATGAAAAACTGTTTTTT. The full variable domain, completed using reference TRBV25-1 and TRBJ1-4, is EADIYQTPRYLVIGTGKKITLECSQTMGHDKMYWYQQDPGMELHLIHYSYGVNSTEKGDLSSESTVSRIRTEHFPLTLESARPSHTSQYLCASSLTGTGNEKLFFGSGTQLSVL.

Written as DNA, the CDR3 is TGTGCCACCAGTGCTCCGGGGGGATGGACCGGGGAGCTGTTTTTT. Translated, it gives CATSAPGGWTGELFF. The chain is built from TRBV24-1 and TRBJ2-2; 7 nucleotides agree with TRBD2. The CDR3 spans 15 residues. In germline, CDR1 is KGHDR, CDR2 SFDVKD. Losses at the gene ends were 5 bases for V and 5 bases for J; bases not matched to a gene: 7.

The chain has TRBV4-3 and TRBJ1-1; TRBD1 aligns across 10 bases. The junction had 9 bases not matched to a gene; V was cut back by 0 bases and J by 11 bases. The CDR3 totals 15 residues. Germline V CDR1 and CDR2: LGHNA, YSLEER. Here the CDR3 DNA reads TGCGCCAGCAGCCAAGAAATGGGACAGGGGTTTCGGGCTTTCTTT. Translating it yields CASSQEMGQGFRAFF.

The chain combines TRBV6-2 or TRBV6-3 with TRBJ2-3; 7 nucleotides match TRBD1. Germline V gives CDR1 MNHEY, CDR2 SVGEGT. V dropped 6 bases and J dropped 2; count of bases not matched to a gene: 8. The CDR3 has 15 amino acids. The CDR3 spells CASSPNRGDTDTQYF. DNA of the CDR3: TGTGCCAGCAGCCCCAACAGGGGAGACACAGATACGCAGTATTTT.

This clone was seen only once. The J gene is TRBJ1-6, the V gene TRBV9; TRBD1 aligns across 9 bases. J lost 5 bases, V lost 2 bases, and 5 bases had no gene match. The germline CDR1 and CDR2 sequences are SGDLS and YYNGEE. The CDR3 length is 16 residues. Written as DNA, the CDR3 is TGTGCCAGCAGCGTTCAGGACAGGGGAAATAATTCACCCCTCCACTTT. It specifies CASSVQDRGNNSPLHF.

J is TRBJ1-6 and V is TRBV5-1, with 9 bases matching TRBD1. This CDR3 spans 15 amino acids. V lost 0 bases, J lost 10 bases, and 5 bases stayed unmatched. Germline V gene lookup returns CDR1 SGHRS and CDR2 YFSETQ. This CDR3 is CASSLGGQGRSPLHF. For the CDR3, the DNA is TGCGCCAGCAGCTTGGGGGGACAGGGTAGATCACCCCTCCACTTT. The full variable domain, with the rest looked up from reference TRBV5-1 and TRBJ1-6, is KAGVTQTPRYLIKTRGQQVTLSCSPISGHRSVSWYQQTPGQGLQFLFEYFSETQRNKGNFPGRFSGRQFSNSRSEMNVSTLELGDSALYLCASSLGGQGRSPLHFGNGTRLTVT.

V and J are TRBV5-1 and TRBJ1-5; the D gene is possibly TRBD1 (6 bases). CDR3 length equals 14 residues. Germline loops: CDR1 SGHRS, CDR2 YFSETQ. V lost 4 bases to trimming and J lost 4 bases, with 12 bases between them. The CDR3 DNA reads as TGCGCCAGCAGCCCCGGACAGAGTAATCAGCCCCAGCATTTT. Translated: CASSPGQSNQPQHF.

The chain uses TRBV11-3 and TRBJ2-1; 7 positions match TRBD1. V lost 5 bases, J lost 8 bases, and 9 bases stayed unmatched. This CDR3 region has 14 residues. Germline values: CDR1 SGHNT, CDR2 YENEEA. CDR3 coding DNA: TGTGCCAGCAGCCAGAGGGGGCTAATCGATGAGCAGTTCTTC. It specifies CASSQRGLIDEQFF.

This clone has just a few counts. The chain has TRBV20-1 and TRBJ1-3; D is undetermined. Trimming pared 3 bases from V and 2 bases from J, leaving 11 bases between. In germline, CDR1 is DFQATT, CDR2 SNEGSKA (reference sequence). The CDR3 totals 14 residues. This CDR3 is CSASRGVAGNTIYF. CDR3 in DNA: TGCAGTGCTAGTCGCGGGGTAGCTGGAAACACCATATATTTT.

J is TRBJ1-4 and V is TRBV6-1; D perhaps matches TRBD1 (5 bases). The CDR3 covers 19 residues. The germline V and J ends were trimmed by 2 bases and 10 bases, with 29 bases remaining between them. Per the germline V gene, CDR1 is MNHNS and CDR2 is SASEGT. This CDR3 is CASSEIRNPAEGPRTKLFF. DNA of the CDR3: TGTGCCAGCAGTGAAATCCGGAACCCCGCGGAGGGGCCACGAACAAAACTGTTTTTT.

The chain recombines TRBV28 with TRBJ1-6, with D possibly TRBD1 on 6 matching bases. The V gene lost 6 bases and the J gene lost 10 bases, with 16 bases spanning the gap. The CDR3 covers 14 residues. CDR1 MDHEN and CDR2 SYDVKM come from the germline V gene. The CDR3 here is CASSENRVGSPLHF. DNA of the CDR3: TGTGCCAGCAGCGAAAACAGGGTCGGATCACCCCTCCACTTT.

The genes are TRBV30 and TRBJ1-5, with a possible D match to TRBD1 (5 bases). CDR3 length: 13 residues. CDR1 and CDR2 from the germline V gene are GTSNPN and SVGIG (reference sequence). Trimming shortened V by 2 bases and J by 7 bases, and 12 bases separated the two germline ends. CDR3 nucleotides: TGTGCCTGGAGTACCGGGGGGGAACAGCCCCAGCATTTT. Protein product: CAWSTGGEQPQHF.

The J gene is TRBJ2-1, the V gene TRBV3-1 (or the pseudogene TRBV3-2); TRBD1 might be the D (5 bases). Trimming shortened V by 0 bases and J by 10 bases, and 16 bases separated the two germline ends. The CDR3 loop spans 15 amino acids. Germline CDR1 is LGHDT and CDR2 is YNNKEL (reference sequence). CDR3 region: CASSQDVSQGREQFF. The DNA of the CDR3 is TGTGCCAGCAGCCAAGATGTGTCGCAGGGTAGAGAGCAGTTCTTC.

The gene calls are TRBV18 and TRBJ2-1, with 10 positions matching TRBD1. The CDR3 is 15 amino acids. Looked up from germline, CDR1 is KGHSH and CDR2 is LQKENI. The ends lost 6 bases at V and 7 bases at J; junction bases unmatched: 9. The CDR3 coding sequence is TGTGCCAGCTCCCCCGGGACAGGGGCGGGGAATGAGCAGTTCTTC. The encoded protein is CASSPGTGAGNEQFF.

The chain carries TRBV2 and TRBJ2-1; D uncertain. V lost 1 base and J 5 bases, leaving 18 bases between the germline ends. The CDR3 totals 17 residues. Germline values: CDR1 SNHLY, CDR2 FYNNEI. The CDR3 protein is CASSEGLVYPLDNEQFF. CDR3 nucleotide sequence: TGTGCCAGCAGTGAAGGACTCGTTTATCCCCTGGACAATGAGCAGTTCTTC.

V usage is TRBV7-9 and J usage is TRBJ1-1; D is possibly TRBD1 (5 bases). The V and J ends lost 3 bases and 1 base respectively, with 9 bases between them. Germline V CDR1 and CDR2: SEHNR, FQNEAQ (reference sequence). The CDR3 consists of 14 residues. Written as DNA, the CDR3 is TGTGCCAGCAGCTTCGTTACAGGGAACACTGAAGCTTTCTTT. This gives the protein CASSFVTGNTEAFF.

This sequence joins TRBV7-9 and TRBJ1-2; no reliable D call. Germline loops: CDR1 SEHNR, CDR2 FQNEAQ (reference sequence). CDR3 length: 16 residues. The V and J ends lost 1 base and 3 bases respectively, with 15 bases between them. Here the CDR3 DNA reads TGTGCCAGCAGCTTAGTCGCGGCAGCCCGTGACTATGGCTACACCTTC. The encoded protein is CASSLVAAARDYGYTF.

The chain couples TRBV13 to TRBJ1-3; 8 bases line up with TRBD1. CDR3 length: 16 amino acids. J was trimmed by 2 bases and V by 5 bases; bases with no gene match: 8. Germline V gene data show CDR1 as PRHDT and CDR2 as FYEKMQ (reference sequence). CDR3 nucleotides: TGTGCCAGCAGCCTCTACCAGACAGGGGCTGGAAACACCATATATTTT. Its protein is CASSLYQTGAGNTIYF.

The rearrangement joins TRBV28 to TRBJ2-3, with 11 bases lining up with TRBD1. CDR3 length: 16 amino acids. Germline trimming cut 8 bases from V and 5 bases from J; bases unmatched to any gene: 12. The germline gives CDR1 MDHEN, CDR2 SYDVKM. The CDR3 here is CASEVPGQGGRDTQYF. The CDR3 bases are TGTGCCAGCGAAGTTCCGGGACAGGGGGGAAGAGATACGCAGTATTTT. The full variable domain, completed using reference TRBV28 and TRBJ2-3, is DVKVTQSSRYLVKRTGEKVFLECVQDMDHENMFWYRQDPGLGLRLIYFSYDVKMKEKGDIPEGYSVSREKKERFSLILESASTNQTSMYLCASEVPGQGGRDTQYFGPGTRLTVL.

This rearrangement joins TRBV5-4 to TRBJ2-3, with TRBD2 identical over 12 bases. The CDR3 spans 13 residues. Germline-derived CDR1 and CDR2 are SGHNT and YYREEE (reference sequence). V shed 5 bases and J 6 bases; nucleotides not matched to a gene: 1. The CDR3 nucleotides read TGTGCCAGCAGGCTAGCGGGAGGGGATACGCAGTATTTT. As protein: CASRLAGGDTQYF.

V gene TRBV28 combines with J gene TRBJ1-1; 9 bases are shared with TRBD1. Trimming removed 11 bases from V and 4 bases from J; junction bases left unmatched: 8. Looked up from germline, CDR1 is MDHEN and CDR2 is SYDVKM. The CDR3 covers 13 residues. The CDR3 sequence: CASYRGLGTEAFF. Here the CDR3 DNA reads TGTGCCTCATACAGGGGGCTAGGCACTGAAGCTTTCTTT.

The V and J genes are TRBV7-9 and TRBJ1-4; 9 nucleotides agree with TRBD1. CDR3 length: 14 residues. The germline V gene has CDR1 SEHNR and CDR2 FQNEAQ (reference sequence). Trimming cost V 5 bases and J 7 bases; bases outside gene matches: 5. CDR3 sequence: CASSPRTGVEKLFF. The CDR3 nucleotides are TGTGCCAGCAGCCCGAGGACAGGGGTTGAAAAACTGTTTTTT.

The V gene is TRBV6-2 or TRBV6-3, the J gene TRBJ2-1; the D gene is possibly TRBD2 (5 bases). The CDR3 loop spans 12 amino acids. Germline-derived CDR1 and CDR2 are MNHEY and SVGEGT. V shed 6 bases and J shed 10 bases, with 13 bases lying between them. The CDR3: CASSLRETEQFF. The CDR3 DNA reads TGTGCCAGCAGCTTGAGGGAAACGGAGCAGTTCTTC.

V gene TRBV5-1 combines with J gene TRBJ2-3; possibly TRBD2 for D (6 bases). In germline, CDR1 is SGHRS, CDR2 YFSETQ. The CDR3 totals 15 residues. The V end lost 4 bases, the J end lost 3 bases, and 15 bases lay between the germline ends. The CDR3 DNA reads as TGCGCCAGCAGCGCGCGACTAGGCCAAACAGATACGCAGTATTTT. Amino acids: CASSARLGQTDTQYF.

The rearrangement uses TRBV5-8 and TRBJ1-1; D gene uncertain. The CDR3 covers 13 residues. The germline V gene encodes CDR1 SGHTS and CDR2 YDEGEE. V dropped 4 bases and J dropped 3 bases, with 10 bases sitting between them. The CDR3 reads CASSKVQDTEAFF. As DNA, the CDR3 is TGTGCCAGCAGCAAGGTCCAGGACACTGAAGCTTTCTTT.

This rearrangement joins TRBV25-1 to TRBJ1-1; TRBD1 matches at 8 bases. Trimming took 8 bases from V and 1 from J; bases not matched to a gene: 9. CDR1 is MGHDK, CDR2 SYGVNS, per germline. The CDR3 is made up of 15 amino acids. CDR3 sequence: CASSPIGQGNTEAFF. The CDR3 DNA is TGTGCCAGCTCCCCTATAGGACAGGGGAACACTGAAGCTTTCTTT.

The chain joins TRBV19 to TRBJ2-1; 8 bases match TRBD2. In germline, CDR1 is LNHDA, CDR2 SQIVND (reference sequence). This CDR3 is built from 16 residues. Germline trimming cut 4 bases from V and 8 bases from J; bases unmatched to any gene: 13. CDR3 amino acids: CASSTPAGVLSYEQFF. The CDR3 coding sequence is TGTGCCAGTAGTACCCCAGCGGGAGTTTTGTCCTATGAGCAGTTCTTC.

CDR3 sequence reads: CASRPHRTETQYF. CDR3 sequence (DNA): TGTGCCAGTCGTCCCCACAGGACGGAGACCCAGTACTTC. The V and J genes are TRBV19 and TRBJ2-5, with D perhaps TRBD1 (5 bases). The CDR3 is 13 amino acids. The V end was cut by 8 bases, the J end by 5 bases, with 15 bases between. CDR1 is LNHDA and CDR2 is SQIVND in the germline V gene (reference sequence).

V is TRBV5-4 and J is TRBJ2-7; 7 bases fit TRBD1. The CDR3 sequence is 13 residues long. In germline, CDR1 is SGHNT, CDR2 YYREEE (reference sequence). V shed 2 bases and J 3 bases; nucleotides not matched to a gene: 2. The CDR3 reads CASSFYRGYEQYF. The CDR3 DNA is TGTGCCAGCAGCTTTTACAGGGGCTACGAGCAGTACTTC.

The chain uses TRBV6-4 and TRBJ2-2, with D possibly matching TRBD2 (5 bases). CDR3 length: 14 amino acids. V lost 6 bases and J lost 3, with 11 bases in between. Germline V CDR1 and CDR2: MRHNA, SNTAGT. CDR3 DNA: TGTGCCAGCAGGGGGTCCGGGGACACCGGGGAGCTGTTTTTT. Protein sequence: CASRGSGDTGELFF.

The chain's CDR3 is CASTILRTSTNEKLFF. CDR3 coding DNA: TGTGCCAGCACCATCCTTAGGACATCAACTAATGAAAAACTGTTTTTT. The chain joins TRBV5-5 to TRBJ1-4, with D possibly being TRBD1 (5 bases). V gave up 6 bases and J gave up 0 bases, with 15 bases separating them. The germline CDR1 and CDR2 sequences are SGHKS and YYEKEE (reference sequence). The CDR3 loop spans 16 amino acids.